This T cell receptor (beta chain) was recorded in a study of blood T cell repertoires in COVID-19. Germline CDR1 SGHRS, CDR2 YFSETQ. The CDR3 is 15 amino acids. The V gene lost 0 bases and the J gene lost 11 bases, with 15 bases spanning the gap. Profiling relied on immunoSEQ multiplex PCR, and the TCRdb table lists in-frame clones only, not all of them. Of approximately 240,000 clones in the sample, around 82% were seen once. The clonotype originates from an elderly woman with active or convalescent COVID-19. The chain carries TRBV5-1 and TRBJ1-6; D may be TRBD1 (5 bases). Sequences were obtained from peripheral blood. Written as DNA, the CDR3 is TGCGCCAGCAGCTTGGCCGCAGGGCCTAGGGCACCCCTCCACTTT. Protein product: CASSLAAGPRAPLHF.